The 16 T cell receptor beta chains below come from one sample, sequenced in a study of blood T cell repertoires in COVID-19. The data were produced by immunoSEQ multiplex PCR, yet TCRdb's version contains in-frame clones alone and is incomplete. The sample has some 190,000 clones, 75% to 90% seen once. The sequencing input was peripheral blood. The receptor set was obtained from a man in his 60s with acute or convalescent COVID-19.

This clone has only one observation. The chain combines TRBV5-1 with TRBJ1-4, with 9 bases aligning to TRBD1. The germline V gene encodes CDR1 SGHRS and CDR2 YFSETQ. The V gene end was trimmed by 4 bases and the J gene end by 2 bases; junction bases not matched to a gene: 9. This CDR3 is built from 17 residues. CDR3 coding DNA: TGCGCCAGCAGCCTCCGAGGACAGGGGAGGACTAATGAAAAACTGTTTTTT. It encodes CASSLRGQGRTNEKLFF.

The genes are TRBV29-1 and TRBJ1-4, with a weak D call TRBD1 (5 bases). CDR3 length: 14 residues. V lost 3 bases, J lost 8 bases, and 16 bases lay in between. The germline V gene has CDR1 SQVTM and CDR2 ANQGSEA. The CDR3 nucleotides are TGCAGCGTTGAGTGTGCAGGGATTATAGAAAAACTGTTTTTT. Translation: CSVECAGIIEKLFF. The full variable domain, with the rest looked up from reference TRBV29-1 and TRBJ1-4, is SAVISQKPSRDICQRGTSLTIQCQVDSQVTMMFWYRQQPGQSLTLIATANQGSEATYESGFVIDKFPISRPNLTFSTLTVSNMSPEDSSIYLCSVECAGIIEKLFFGSGTQLSVL.

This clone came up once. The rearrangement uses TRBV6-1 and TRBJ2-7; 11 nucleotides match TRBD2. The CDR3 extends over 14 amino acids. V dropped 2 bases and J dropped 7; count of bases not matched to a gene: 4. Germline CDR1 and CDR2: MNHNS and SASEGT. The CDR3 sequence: CASSELSSGREQYF. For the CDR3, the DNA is TGTGCCAGCAGTGAACTGTCTAGCGGGAGGGAGCAGTACTTC.

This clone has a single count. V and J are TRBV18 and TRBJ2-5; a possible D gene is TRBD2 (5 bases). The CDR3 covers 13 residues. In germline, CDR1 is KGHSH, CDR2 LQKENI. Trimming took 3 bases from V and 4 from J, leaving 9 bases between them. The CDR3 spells CASSPLARETQYF. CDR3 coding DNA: TGTGCCAGCTCACCCCTAGCAAGAGAGACCCAGTACTTC.

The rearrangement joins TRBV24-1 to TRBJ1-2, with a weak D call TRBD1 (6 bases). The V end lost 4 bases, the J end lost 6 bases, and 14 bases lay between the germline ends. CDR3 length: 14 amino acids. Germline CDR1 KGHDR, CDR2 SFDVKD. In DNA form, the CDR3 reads TGTGCCACCAGTGACCCCACAGGGTATGATGGCTACACCTTC. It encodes CATSDPTGYDGYTF.

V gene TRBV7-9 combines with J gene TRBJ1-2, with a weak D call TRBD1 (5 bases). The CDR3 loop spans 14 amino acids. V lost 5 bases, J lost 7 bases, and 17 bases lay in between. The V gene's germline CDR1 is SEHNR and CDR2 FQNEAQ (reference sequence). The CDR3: CASSPGGGGSGYTF. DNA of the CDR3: TGTGCCAGCAGCCCAGGCGGGGGTGGATCTGGCTACACCTTC.

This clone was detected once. CDR3 nucleotides: TGTGCCTCCTGGGCGGGGGGAGGGGGTGGCTACACCTTC. Translation: CASWAGGGGGYTF. The chain couples TRBV30 to TRBJ1-2, with D tentatively TRBD1 (6 bases). The CDR3 has 13 amino acids. The V gene lost 7 bases and the J gene lost 7 bases, with 19 bases spanning the gap. The germline V gene encodes CDR1 GTSNPN and CDR2 SVGIG (reference sequence).

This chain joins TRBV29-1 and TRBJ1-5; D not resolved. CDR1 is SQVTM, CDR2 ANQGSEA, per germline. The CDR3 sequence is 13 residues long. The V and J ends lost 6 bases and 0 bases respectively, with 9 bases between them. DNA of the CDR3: TGCAGCGTCCAAGAGAATAGCAATCAGCCCCAGCATTTT. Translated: CSVQENSNQPQHF.

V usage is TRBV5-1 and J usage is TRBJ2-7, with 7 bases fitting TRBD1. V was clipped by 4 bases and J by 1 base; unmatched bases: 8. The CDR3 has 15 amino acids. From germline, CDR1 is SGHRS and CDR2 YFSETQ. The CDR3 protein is CASSLGQPPSYEQYF. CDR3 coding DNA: TGCGCCAGCAGCCTGGGACAGCCACCTTCCTACGAGCAGTACTTC. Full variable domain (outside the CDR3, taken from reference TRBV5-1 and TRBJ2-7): KAGVTQTPRYLIKTRGQQVTLSCSPISGHRSVSWYQQTPGQGLQFLFEYFSETQRNKGNFPGRFSGRQFSNSRSEMNVSTLELGDSALYLCASSLGQPPSYEQYFGPGTRLTVT.

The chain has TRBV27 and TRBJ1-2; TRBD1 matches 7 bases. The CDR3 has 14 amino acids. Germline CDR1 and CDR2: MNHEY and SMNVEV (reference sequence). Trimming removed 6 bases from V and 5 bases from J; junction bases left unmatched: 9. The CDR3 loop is CASSSTGWGYGYTF. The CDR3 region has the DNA TGTGCCAGCAGCTCGACAGGGTGGGGTTATGGCTACACCTTC.

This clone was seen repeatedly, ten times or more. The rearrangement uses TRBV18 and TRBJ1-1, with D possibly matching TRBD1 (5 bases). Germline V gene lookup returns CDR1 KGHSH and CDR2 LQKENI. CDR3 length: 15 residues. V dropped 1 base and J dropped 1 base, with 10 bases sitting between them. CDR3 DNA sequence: TGTGCCAGCTCACCACTGCAGGGAAGGAACACTGAAGCTTTCTTT. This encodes CASSPLQGRNTEAFF.

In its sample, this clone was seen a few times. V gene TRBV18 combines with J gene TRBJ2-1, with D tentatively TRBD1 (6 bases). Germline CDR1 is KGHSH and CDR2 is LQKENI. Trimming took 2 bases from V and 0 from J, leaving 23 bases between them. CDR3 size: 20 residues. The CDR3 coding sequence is TGTGCCAGCTCACCAGGTCTGGGGGCGGCTCACCACGGCTCCTACAATGAGCAGTTCTTC. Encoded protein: CASSPGLGAAHHGSYNEQFF. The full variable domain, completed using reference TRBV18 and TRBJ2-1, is NAGVMQNPRHLVRRRGQEARLRCSPMKGHSHVYWYRQLPEEGLKFMVYLQKENIIDESGMPKERFSAEFPKEGPSILRIQQVVRGDSAAYFCASSPGLGAAHHGSYNEQFFGPGTRLTVL.

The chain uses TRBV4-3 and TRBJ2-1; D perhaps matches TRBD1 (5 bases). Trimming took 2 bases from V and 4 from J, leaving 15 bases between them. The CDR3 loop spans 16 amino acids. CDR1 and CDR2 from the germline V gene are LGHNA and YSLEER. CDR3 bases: TGCGCCAGCAGCCAAACTATCTCGACAGCATACAATGAGCAGTTCTTC. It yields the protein CASSQTISTAYNEQFF.

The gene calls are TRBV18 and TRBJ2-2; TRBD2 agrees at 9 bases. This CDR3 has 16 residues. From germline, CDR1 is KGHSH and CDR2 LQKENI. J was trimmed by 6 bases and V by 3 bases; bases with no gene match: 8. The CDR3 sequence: CASSPPGLAVPGELFF. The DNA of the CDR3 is TGTGCCAGCTCACCCCCGGGACTAGCAGTACCCGGGGAGCTGTTTTTT.

CDR3 bases: TGTGCCAGCAGTGAGGCCAGGGCCCTAAATGAGCAGTTCTTC. It encodes CASSEARALNEQFF. V and J are TRBV2 and TRBJ2-1; a weak D match, TRBD1 (5 bases). Trimming removed 3 bases from V and 7 bases from J, with 13 bases in between. Germline CDR1 is SNHLY and CDR2 is FYNNEI. The CDR3 consists of 14 residues.

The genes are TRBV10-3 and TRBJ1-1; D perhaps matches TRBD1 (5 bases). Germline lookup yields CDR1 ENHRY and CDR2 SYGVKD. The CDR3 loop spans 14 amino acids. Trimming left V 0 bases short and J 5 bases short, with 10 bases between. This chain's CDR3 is CAISESNRGTEAFF. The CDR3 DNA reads TGTGCCATCAGTGAGTCCAATAGGGGAACTGAAGCTTTCTTT.